Listed below are T cell receptor beta chains from one sample, sequenced in a study of metastatic and nonmetastatic thyroid tumors. With MiXCR, TCRdb called clones anew from the PCR reads. The table has some 40,000 clones, approximately 12% seen once; the top ten hold over 7.5%. The specimen sequenced was blood. These TCRs come from a female donor with papillary thyroid cancer or a benign thyroid nodule (not recorded which). Some clones in this sample may be carry-over from other donors' samples. CDR3s include the opening cysteine and the closing phenylalanine or tryptophan. The order of the fields is J gene, V gene, D gene, clone size, CDR3 protein, CDR3 DNA. The D gene is left open where the match is weak. Size is stated for part of the rows, as once, few or many counts, or as a class when the clone is expanded.

j_gene: TRBJ2-7
v_gene: TRBV28
d_gene: NA
abundance: many
CDR3aa: CASSLLGRSSYEQYF
CDR3nt: TGTGCCAGCAGTTTATTAGGCAGAAGCTCCTACGAGCAGTACTTC

j_gene: TRBJ2-1
v_gene: TRBV28
d_gene: TRBD2
abundance: many
CDR3aa: CASSYPGLAGVGNEQFF
CDR3nt: TGTGCCAGCAGTTACCCGGGACTAGCGGGAGTGGGTAATGAGCAGTTCTTC

j_gene: TRBJ2-1
v_gene: TRBV10-1
d_gene: TRBD2
abundance: NA
CDR3aa: CASSDLGRGYNEQFF
CDR3nt: TGCGCCAGCAGTGACCTCGGGAGGGGCTACAATGAGCAGTTCTTC

j_gene: TRBJ2-3
v_gene: TRBV10-3
d_gene: TRBD2
abundance: many
CDR3aa: CATSPSGTADTQYF
CDR3nt: TGTGCCACCTCCCCTAGCGGGACGGCAGATACGCAGTATTTT

j_gene: TRBJ1-1
v_gene: TRBV7-6
d_gene: NA
abundance: NA
CDR3aa: CASSVGAVITEAFF
CDR3nt: TGTGCCAGCAGCGTAGGGGCGGTTATCACTGAAGCTTTCTTT

j_gene: TRBJ2-1
v_gene: TRBV11-1
d_gene: NA
abundance: many
CDR3aa: CASSPSTDEQFF
CDR3nt: TGTGCCAGCAGCCCGTCGACAGACGAGCAGTTCTTC

j_gene: TRBJ2-3
v_gene: TRBV12-3/TRBV12-4
d_gene: TRBD2
abundance: many
CDR3aa: CASSPWGAGGIDTQYF
CDR3nt: TGTGCCAGCAGTCCCTGGGGGGCGGGAGGAATAGATACGCAGTATTTT

j_gene: TRBJ2-3
v_gene: TRBV15
d_gene: TRBD1
abundance: NA
CDR3aa: CATSRDTLGGAPTDTQYF
CDR3nt: TGTGCCACCAGCAGAGATACCCTAGGGGGCGCCCCCACAGATACGCAGTATTTT

j_gene: TRBJ2-2
v_gene: TRBV7-6
d_gene: NA
abundance: many
CDR3aa: CASSRSLGQNTGELFF
CDR3nt: TGTGCCAGCAGCCGAAGCCTGGGACAGAACACCGGGGAGCTGTTTTTT

j_gene: TRBJ1-1
v_gene: TRBV6-1
d_gene: NA
abundance: many
CDR3aa: CASSEIRGRNTEAFF
CDR3nt: TGTGCCAGCAGTGAAATACGGGGGAGGAACACTGAAGCTTTCTTT